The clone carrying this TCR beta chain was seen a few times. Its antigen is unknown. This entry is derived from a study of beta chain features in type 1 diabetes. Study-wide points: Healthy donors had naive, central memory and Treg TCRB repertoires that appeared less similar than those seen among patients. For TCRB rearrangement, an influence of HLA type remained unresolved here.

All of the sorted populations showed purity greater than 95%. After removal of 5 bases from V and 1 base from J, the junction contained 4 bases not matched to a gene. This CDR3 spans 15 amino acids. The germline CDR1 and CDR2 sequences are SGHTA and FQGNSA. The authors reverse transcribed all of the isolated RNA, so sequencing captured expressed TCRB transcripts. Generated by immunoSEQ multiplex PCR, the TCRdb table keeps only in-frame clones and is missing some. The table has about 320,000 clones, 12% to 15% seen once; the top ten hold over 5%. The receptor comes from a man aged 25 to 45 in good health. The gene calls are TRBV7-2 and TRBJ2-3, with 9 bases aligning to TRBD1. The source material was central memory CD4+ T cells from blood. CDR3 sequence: CASSPNRGRTDTQYF. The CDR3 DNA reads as TGTGCCAGCAGCCCTAACAGGGGGCGCACAGATACGCAGTATTTT.